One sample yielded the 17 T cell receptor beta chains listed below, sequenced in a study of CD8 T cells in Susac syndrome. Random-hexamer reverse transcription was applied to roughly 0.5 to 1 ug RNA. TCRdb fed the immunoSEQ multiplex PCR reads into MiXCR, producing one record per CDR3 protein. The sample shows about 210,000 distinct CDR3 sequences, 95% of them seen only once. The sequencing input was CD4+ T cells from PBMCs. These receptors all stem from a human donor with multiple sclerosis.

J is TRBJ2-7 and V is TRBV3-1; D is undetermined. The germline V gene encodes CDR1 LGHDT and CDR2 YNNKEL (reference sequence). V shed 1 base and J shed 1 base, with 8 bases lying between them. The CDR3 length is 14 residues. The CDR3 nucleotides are TGTGCCAGCAGCCAAGGGGTCAGATCCTACGAGCAGTACTTC. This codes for CASSQGVRSYEQYF.

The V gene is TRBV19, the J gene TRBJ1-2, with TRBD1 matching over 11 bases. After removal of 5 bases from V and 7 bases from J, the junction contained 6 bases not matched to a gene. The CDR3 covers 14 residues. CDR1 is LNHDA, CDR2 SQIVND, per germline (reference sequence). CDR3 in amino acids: CASSPGQGDSGYTF. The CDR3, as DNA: TGTGCCAGTAGTCCGGGACAGGGGGACTCTGGCTACACCTTC.

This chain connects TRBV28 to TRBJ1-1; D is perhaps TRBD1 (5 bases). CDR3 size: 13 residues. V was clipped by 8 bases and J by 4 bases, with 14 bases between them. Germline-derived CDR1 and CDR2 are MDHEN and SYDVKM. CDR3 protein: CASPPREGTEAFF. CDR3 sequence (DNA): TGTGCCAGCCCACCCAGGGAAGGCACTGAAGCTTTCTTT. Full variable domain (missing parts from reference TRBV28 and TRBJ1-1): DVKVTQSSRYLVKRTGEKVFLECVQDMDHENMFWYRQDPGLGLRLIYFSYDVKMKEKGDIPEGYSVSREKKERFSLILESASTNQTSMYLCASPPREGTEAFFGQGTRLTVV.

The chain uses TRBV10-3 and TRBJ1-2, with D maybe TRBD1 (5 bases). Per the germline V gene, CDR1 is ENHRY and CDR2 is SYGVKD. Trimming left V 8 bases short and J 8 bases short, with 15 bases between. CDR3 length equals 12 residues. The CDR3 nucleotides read TGTGCCATCTACGACAGCGACGACGGCTACACCTTC. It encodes CAIYDSDDGYTF.

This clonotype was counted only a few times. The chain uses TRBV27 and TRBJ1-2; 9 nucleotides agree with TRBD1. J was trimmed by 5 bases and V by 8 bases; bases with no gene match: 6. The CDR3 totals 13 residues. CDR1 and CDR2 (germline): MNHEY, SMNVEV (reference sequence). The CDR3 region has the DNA TGTGCCAGCCGACCGACAGGGGGGTATGGCTACACCTTC. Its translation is CASRPTGGYGYTF.

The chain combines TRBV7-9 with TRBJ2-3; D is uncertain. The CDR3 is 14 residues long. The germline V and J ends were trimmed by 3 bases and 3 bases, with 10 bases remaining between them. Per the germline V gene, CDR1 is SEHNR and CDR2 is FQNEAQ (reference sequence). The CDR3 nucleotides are TGTGCCAGCAGCTTCGGACCTGCAACAGATACGCAGTATTTT. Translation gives CASSFGPATDTQYF.

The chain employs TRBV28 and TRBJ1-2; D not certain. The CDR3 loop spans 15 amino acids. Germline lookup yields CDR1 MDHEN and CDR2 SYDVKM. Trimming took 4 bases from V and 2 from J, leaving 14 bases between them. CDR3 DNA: TGTGCCAGCAGTTCGCCACCCGCCGGGAACTATGGCTACACCTTC. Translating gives CASSSPPAGNYGYTF.

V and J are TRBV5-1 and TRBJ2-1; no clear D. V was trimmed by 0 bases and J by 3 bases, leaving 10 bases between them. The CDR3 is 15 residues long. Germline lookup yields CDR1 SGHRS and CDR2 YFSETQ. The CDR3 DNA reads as TGCGCCAGCAGCTTGGAACAGCAGTACTACAATGAGCAGTTCTTC. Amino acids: CASSLEQQYYNEQFF.

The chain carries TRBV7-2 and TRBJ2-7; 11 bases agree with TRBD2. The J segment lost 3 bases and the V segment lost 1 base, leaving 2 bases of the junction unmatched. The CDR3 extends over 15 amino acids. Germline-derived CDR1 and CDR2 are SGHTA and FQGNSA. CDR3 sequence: CASSLGTSGLYEQYF. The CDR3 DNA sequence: TGTGCCAGCAGCTTAGGGACTAGCGGGCTCTACGAGCAGTACTTC.

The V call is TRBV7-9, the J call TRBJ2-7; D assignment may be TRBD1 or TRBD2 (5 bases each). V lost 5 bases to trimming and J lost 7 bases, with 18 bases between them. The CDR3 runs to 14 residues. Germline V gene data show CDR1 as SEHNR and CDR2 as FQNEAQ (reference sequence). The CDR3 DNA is TGTGCCAGCAGCAGAGGTCAGGGACCGTTGGAGCAGTACTTC. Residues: CASSRGQGPLEQYF.

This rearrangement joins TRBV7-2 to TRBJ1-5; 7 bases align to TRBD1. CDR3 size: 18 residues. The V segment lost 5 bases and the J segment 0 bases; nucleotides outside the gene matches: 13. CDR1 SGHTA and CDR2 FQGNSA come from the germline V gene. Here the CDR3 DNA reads TGTGCCAGCAGCGACTGGACAGGCTACTCGTATAGCAATCAGCCCCAGCATTTT. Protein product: CASSDWTGYSYSNQPQHF.

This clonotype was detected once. The CDR3 reads CSARGLAGAPTDTQYF. The CDR3 DNA reads TGCAGTGCTAGAGGGCTAGCGGGGGCCCCCACAGATACGCAGTATTTT. The chain carries TRBV20-1 and TRBJ2-3; 10 positions agree with TRBD2. The junction had 6 bases not matched to a gene; V was cut back by 1 base and J by 2 bases. There are 16 residues in the CDR3. Germline loops: CDR1 DFQATT, CDR2 SNEGSKA (reference sequence).

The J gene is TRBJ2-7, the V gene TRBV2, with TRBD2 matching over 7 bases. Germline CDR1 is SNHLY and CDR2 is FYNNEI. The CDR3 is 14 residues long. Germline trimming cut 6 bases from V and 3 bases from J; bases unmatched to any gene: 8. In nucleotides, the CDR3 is TGTGCCAGCAGCCTAACACCGGGGGGCTACGAGCAGTACTTC. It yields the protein CASSLTPGGYEQYF.

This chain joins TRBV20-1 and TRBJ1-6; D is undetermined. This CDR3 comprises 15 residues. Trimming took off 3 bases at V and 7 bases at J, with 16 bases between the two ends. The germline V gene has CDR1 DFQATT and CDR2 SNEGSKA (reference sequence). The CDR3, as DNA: TGCAGTGCTAGGGAGGAGGAGGGATGGAATTCACCCCTCCACTTT. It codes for CSAREEEGWNSPLHF.

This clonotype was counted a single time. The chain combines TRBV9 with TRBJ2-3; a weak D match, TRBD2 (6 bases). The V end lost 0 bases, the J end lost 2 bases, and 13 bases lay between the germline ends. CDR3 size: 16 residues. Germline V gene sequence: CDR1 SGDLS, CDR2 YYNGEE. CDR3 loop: CASSVDLAFDTDTQYF. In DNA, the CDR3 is TGTGCCAGCAGCGTAGATCTAGCGTTCGACACAGATACGCAGTATTTT.

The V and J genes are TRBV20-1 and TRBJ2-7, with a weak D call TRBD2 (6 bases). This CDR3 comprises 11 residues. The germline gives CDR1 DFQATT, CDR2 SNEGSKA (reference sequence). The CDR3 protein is CLGASAHEQYF. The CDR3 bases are TGCCTAGGGGCTAGCGCCCACGAGCAGTACTTC.

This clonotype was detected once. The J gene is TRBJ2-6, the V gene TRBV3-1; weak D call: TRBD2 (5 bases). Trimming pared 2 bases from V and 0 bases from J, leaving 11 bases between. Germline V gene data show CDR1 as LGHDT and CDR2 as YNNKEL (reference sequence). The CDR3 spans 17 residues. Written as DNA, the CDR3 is TGTGCCAGCAGCCAAACGTTCGCGGGCTCTGGGGCCAACGTCCTGACTTTC. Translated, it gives CASSQTFAGSGANVLTF.